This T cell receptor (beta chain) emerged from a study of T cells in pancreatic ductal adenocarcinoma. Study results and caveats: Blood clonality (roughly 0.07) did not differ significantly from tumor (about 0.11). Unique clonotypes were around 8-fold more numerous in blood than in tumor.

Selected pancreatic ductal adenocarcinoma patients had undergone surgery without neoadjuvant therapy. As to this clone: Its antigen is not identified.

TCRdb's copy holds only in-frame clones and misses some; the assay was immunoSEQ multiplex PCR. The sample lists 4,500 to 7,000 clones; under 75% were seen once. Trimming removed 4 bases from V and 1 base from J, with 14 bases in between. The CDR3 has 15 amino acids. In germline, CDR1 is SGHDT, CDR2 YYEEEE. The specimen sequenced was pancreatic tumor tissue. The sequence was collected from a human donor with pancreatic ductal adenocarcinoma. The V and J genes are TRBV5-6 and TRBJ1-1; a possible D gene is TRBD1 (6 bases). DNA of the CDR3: TGTGCCAGCAGCCCTAACCTGGGACAGAACACTGAAGCTTTCTTT. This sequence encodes CASSPNLGQNTEAFF.